The rows below give T cell receptor beta chains drawn from one sample of a study of blood T cell repertoires in COVID-19. The method was immunoSEQ multiplex PCR; TCRdb's version includes in-frame clones alone and lacks a portion of them. The data show about 280,000 clones, 85% seen once. The sample taken for sequencing was PBMCs or T cells enriched from blood (not recorded which). Every receptor here comes from a woman aged 45-59 years who had recovered from COVID-19. Both conserved end residues are trimmed from each CDR3.

cdr3_aa: ATSRDPRSVYTEAF
j_call: TRBJ1-1
v_call: TRBV15

cdr3_aa: ASREGARGYT
j_call: TRBJ1-2
v_call: TRBV28

cdr3_aa: SVSREGVGTDTQY
j_call: TRBJ2-3
v_call: TRBV29-1

cdr3_aa: ASSYGTSGLNEQF
j_call: TRBJ2-1
v_call: TRBV6-5

cdr3_aa: ASSPLLAGVAGELF
j_call: TRBJ2-2
v_call: TRBV18

cdr3_aa: ASSARGDTEAF
j_call: TRBJ1-1
v_call: TRBV5-1

cdr3_aa: SVSEGGYT
j_call: TRBJ1-2
v_call: TRBV29-1

cdr3_aa: ASRPRRGTANEKLF
j_call: TRBJ1-4
v_call: TRBV7-9

cdr3_aa: ASSQAFTRANYGYT
j_call: TRBJ1-2
v_call: TRBV4-2

cdr3_aa: ASSRDTRNEKLF
j_call: TRBJ1-4
v_call: TRBV5-6

cdr3_aa: ASSELTGGPFSGELF
j_call: TRBJ2-2
v_call: TRBV28

cdr3_aa: ASSGTGSHYEQY
j_call: TRBJ2-7
v_call: TRBV6-6

cdr3_aa: ASSVAGGGWETQY
j_call: TRBJ2-5
v_call: TRBV9

cdr3_aa: ASSLDRNQPQH
j_call: TRBJ1-5
v_call: TRBV5-4

cdr3_aa: ASSPGGYNSPLH
j_call: TRBJ1-6
v_call: TRBV4-2

cdr3_aa: ASRGTFQETQY
j_call: TRBJ2-5
v_call: TRBV7-8

cdr3_aa: ASSLAGGEQF
j_call: TRBJ2-1
v_call: TRBV7-7

cdr3_aa: ASSVDSLGGTQY
j_call: TRBJ2-5
v_call: TRBV9

cdr3_aa: SVEVTRNYGYT
j_call: TRBJ1-2
v_call: TRBV29-1

cdr3_aa: ASSPLRVLHEQY
j_call: TRBJ2-7
v_call: TRBV11-2

cdr3_aa: ASSYSGVGYNEQF
j_call: TRBJ2-1
v_call: TRBV6-5

cdr3_aa: ATSGGPTSGGYT
j_call: TRBJ1-2
v_call: TRBV4-1

cdr3_aa: ASSLGQGSY
j_call: TRBJ2-7
v_call: TRBV12-3/TRBV12-4

cdr3_aa: AWSGGPPRSNYGYT
j_call: TRBJ1-2
v_call: TRBV30

cdr3_aa: ASSEAFGRAVGKDTEAF
j_call: TRBJ1-1
v_call: TRBV6-1

cdr3_aa: ASSQTNSGNYEQY
j_call: TRBJ2-7
v_call: TRBV3-1/TRBV3-2

cdr3_aa: ASSVVIGEAAGYT
j_call: TRBJ1-2
v_call: TRBV9

cdr3_aa: ASSQLAGEETQY
j_call: TRBJ2-5
v_call: TRBV6-2/TRBV6-3

cdr3_aa: ASSEAPGNTEAF
j_call: TRBJ1-1
v_call: TRBV2

cdr3_aa: ATSRMALRGTEAF
j_call: TRBJ1-1
v_call: TRBV15